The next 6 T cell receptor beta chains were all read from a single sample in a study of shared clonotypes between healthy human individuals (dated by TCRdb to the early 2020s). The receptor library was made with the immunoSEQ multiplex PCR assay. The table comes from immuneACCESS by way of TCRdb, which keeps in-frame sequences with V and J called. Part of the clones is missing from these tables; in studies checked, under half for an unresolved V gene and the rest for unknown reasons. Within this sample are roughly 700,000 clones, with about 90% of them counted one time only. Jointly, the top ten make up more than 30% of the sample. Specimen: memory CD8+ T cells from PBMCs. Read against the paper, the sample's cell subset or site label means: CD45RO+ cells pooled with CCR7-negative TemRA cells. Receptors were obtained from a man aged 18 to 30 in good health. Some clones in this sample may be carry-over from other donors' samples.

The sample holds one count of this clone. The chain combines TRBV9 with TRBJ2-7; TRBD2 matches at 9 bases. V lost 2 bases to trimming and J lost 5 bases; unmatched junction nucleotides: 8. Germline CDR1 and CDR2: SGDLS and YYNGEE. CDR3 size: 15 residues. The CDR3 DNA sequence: TGTGCCAGCAGCGTTGGTAGCGGGAGTAACCACGAGCAGTACTTC. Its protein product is CASSVGSGSNHEQYF.

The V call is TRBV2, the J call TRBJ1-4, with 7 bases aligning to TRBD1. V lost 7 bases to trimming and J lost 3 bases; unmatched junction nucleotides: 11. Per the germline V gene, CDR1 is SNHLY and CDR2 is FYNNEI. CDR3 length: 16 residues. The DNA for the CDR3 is TGTGCCAGCACCCCGAGGGGGCTGGTAGCTAATGAAAAACTGTTTTTT. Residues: CASTPRGLVANEKLFF.

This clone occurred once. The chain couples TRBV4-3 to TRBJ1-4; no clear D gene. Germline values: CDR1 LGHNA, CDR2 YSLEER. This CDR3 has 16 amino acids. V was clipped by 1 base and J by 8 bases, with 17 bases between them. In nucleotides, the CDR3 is TGCGCCAGCAGCCAAGGTCGCATCGCAGCAGGAGAAAAACTGTTTTTT. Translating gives CASSQGRIAAGEKLFF.

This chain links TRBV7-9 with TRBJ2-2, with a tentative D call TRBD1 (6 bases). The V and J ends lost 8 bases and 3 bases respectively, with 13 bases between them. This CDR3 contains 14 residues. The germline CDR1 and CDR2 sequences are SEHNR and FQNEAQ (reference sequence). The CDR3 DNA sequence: TGTGCCAGCCCTGTGGGACACTACACCGGGGAGCTGTTTTTT. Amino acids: CASPVGHYTGELFF.

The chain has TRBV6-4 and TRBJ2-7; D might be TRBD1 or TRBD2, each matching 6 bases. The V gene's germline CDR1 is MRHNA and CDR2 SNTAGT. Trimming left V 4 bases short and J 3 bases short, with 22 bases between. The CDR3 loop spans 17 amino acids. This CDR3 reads CASSVRGAGQECYEQYF. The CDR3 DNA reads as TGTGCCAGCAGTGTGCGAGGGGCGGGACAAGAATGCTACGAGCAGTACTTC.

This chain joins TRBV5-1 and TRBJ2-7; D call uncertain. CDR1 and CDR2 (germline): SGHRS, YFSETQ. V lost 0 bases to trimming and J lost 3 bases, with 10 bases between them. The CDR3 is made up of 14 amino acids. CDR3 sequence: CASSLGTLGYEQYF. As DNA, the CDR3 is TGCGCCAGCAGCTTGGGCACATTGGGCTACGAGCAGTACTTC.